This T cell receptor beta chain comes out of a study of radiation and T cells in renal cell carcinoma. Study-level findings and limits: Top tumor clonotypes rose in blood 2 weeks post-radiation, then contracted. Pretreatment tumor biopsies were lacking, so baseline clonotypes are unknown.

As to this clone: Antigen: not known.

The time point here: blood 4 weeks post-SBRT, at nephrectomy. Stated treatment: 15 Gy SBRT to primary tumor, nephrectomy 4 weeks later. Nephrectomy followed 15 Gy stereotactic body radiation by 4 weeks. After SBRT, blood was collected at 2 and 4 weeks, plus baseline. Only in-frame clones appear in the TCRdb table, and some are missing; sequencing was by immunoSEQ multiplex PCR. The sample holds about 76,000 clones, about 89% seen once. The CDR3 spans 13 residues. Trimming took 5 bases from V and 5 from J, leaving 7 bases between them. Germline loops: CDR1 LGHNA, CDR2 YNFKEQ. The sequence derives from a woman in her seventies with renal cell carcinoma. The V and J genes are TRBV4-2 and TRBJ1-6, with no clear D. Sequencing was performed on blood, taken from a patient whose treatment included radiotherapy and nephrectomy. CDR3 in DNA: TGTGCCAGCAGCTCCGGGGATAATTCACCCCTCCACTTT. Encoded protein: CASSSGDNSPLHF.